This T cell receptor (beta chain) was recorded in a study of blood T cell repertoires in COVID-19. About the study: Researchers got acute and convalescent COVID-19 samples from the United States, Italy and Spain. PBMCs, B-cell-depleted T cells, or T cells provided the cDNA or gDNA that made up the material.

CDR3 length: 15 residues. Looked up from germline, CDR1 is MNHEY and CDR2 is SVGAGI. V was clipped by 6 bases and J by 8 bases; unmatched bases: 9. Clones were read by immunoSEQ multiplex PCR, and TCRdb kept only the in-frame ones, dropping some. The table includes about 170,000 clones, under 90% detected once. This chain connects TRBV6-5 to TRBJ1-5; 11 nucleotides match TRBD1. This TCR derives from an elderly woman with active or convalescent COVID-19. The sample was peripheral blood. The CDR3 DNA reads TGTGCCAGCAGGGGAGGACAGGGGGCGAGGGAGCCCCAGCATTTT. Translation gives CASRGGQGAREPQHF.